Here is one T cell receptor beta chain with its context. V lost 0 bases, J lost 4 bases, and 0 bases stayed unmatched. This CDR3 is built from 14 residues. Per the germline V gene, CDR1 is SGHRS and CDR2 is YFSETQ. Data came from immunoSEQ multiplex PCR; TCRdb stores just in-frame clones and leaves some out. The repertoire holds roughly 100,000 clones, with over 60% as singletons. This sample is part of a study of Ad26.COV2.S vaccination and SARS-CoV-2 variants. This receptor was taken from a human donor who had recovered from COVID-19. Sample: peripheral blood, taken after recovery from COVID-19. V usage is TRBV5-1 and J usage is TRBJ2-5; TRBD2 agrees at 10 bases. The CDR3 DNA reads TGCGCCAGCAGCTTGGGACTAGCGGGAGAGACCCAGTACTTC. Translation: CASSLGLAGETQYF.